This TCR beta chain stems from a study of blood T cell repertoires in COVID-19. The wider study: T cells, B-cell-depleted T cells, or PBMCs provided the cDNA or gDNA that served as material.

The repertoire was sequenced with immunoSEQ multiplex PCR; TCRdb's copy has only in-frame clones and lacks some. Among fewer than 250,000 clones listed, approximately 84% were seen once. The CDR3 spans 13 residues. Trimming took off 7 bases at V and 4 bases at J, with 11 bases between the two ends. Germline V gene data show CDR1 as ENHRY and CDR2 as SYGVKD. Source material: PBMCs or T cells enriched from blood (not recorded which). The clonotype originates from a woman aged 25 to 39 who had recovered from COVID-19. The V gene is TRBV10-3, the J gene TRBJ2-1, with D perhaps matching TRBD1 (6 bases). The CDR3 region is CAITQQGYNEQFF. As DNA, the CDR3 is TGTGCCATCACCCAGCAGGGGTACAATGAGCAGTTCTTC.